What follows is one T cell receptor (beta chain) and its context. Its specificity is unknown. The method was immunoSEQ multiplex PCR; TCRdb's version includes in-frame clones alone and lacks a portion of them. The table includes about 1 million clones, under 80% detected once. These data are taken from a study of shared clonotypes between healthy human individuals. Regarding the study as a whole: When compared with the clonotypes that were shared by all four sorted-subset donors, the non-shared clonotypes turned out to have lower generation probabilities.

CDR3 size: 15 residues. V gave up 3 bases and J gave up 0 bases, with 9 bases separating them. Germline loops: CDR1 SGHRS, CDR2 YFSETQ. The receptor was derived from a man aged 18 to 29 in good health. Sequencing was carried out using memory CD4+ T cells sorted from blood. As for subset: CD45RA-negative fraction. The rearrangement links TRBV5-1 to TRBJ1-4; TRBD1 might be the D (5 bases). CDR3 loop: CASSSTVATNEKLFF. Here the CDR3 DNA reads TGCGCCAGCAGCTCGACAGTTGCAACTAATGAAAAACTGTTTTTT.